This note documents a single TCR beta chain sequence. Study processing details: By means of reference gene primer amplification, nucleated cell counts were estimated. Sequenced by immunoSEQ multiplex PCR; TCRdb stores in-frame clones only, minus some. V, J and clone size were drawn from that table, and D and trimming were deduced from the DNA. The sample has about 150,000 clones; 84% are singletons. This sample was taken from a study of blood T cell repertoires in COVID-19. Study-level information: Samples came from the United States, Italy and Spain, spanning acute and convalescent COVID-19.

V was pared by 3 bases and J by 7 bases, with 7 bases between. Looked up from germline, CDR1 is SGHRS and CDR2 is YFSETQ. The CDR3 extends over 11 amino acids. In terms of age and location, participants ranged from roughly 18 to 90 years and lived in about two dozen US areas. Participants were placed into cohorts based on the clinical history they reported. This chain connects TRBV5-1 to TRBJ2-5, with D possibly matching TRBD1 (5 bases). This TCR was recovered from a woman aged 45-59 years with acute COVID-19. Sequencing was done on a sample of PBMCs or T cells enriched from blood (not recorded which). CDR3 sequence: CASSYDRTQYF. The DNA for the CDR3 is TGCGCCAGCAGCTACGACAGGACCCAGTACTTC.